This T cell receptor (beta chain) was identified during a study of shared clonotypes between healthy human individuals. Findings of the study overall: Naive CD4 clonotype sharing across a few donors was about 5%.

As concerns this clone: The antigen remains unidentified.

The data were produced by immunoSEQ multiplex PCR, yet TCRdb's version contains in-frame clones alone and is incomplete. The top ten hold 1.5% to 2% of the sample, which has roughly 2.1 million clones, under 95% seen once. CD8 cells regarded as naive lacked CD45RO, were positively chosen for CCR7, and omitted terminally differentiated effector memory CD45RA+ cells. The source of this sequence is a young man in good health. Some clones in this sample may be carry-over from other donors' samples. Sample: naive CD8+ T cells from PBMCs.

CDR3: CASSVPGLAGGPGGELFF. The CDR3 coding sequence is TGTGCCAGCAGCGTCCCGGGACTAGCGGGAGGGCCCGGCGGGGAGCTGTTTTTT. The V call is TRBV9, the J call TRBJ2-2; 16 bases fit TRBD2. The germline V gene encodes CDR1 SGDLS and CDR2 YYNGEE. The ends lost 2 bases at V and 7 bases at J; junction bases unmatched: 8. CDR3 length: 18 residues.